Each of the 26 T cell receptor beta chains below was sequenced from the same sample in a study of cytomegalovirus exposure and HLA in healthy donors. This PCR relied on a set of 60 Vbeta primers and 13 Jbeta primers. TCRdb's copy holds only in-frame clones and misses some; the assay was immunoSEQ multiplex PCR. The sample holds some 150,000 clones, roughly 85% seen once. Sequences were obtained from PBMCs. Every receptor here comes from a woman in her thirties in good health and CMV-seronegative.

This rearrangement joins TRBV21-1 to TRBJ2-1; the D segment call TRBD2 is taken from the table without a DNA check. TRBV21-1 is a pseudogene segment. CDR3 size: 16 residues. The CDR3 reads CASSGQTSGRFNEQFF. Written as DNA, the CDR3 is TGTGCCAGCAGCGGGCAGACTAGCGGGAGGTTCAATGAGCAGTTCTTC.

This chain links TRBV30 with TRBJ2-2, with 10 bases lining up with TRBD2. Per the germline V gene, CDR1 is GTSNPN and CDR2 is SVGIG (reference sequence). This CDR3 is built from 16 residues. J was trimmed by 6 bases and V by 3 bases; bases with no gene match: 10. The CDR3 bases are TGTGCCTGGAGCGGGCTCGCGCTAGCGGGAGCCGGGGAGCTGTTTTTT. It translates to CAWSGLALAGAGELFF.

This rearrangement joins TRBV5-1 to TRBJ2-7; perhaps TRBD2 as D (5 bases). The V gene's germline CDR1 is SGHRS and CDR2 YFSETQ. The CDR3 totals 17 residues. V was shortened by 0 bases and J by 2 bases, with 18 bases between the two germline ends. In DNA form, the CDR3 reads TGCGCCAGCAGCTTGGAGGCAGGAGGAGTACTACCCTACGAGCAGTACTTC. Its translation is CASSLEAGGVLPYEQYF.

The gene calls are TRBV6-6 and TRBJ1-4; 10 nucleotides line up with TRBD1. The V gene end was trimmed by 7 bases and the J gene end by 8 bases; junction bases not matched to a gene: 7. The CDR3 has 14 residues. Germline loops: CDR1 MNHNY, CDR2 SVGAGI (reference sequence). CDR3 sequence (DNA): TGTGCCAGCACCGGGACAGGGGAGGAGGAAAAACTGTTTTTT. Translating gives CASTGTGEEEKLFF.

The chain links TRBV7-9 to TRBJ2-7; 12 bases fit TRBD2. The CDR3 totals 17 residues. V gave up 5 bases and J gave up 4 bases; unmatched junction bases: 12. Per the germline V gene, CDR1 is SEHNR and CDR2 is FQNEAQ (reference sequence). CDR3: CASSPRLLAGGSYEQYF. DNA of the CDR3: TGTGCCAGCAGCCCCAGACTACTAGCGGGAGGTTCGTACGAGCAGTACTTC. Drawing the rest from reference TRBV7-9 and TRBJ2-7, the complete variable domain is DTGVSQNPRHKITKRGQNVTFRCDPISEHNRLYWYRQTLGQGPEFLTYFQNEAQLEKSRLLSDRFSAERPKGSFSTLEIQRTEQGDSAMYLCASSPRLLAGGSYEQYFGPGTRLTVT.

The sample holds one count of this clone. V and J are TRBV7-9 and TRBJ2-2, with D maybe TRBD2 (5 bases). The CDR3 spans 16 residues. Germline CDR1 reads SEHNR; CDR2 reads FQNEAQ (reference sequence). Trimming pared 2 bases from V and 3 bases from J, leaving 13 bases between. CDR3 coding DNA: TGTGCCAGCAGCTTAATGGCGGGTAGCTACACCGGGGAGCTGTTTTTT. As protein: CASSLMAGSYTGELFF.

The chain is built from TRBV18 and TRBJ2-1; possibly TRBD2 for D (7 bases). Germline CDR1 reads KGHSH; CDR2 reads LQKENI. The length of the CDR3 is 15 residues. V was pared by 0 bases and J by 9 bases, with 15 bases between. The CDR3 here is CASSPPERRGGEQFF. CDR3 bases: TGTGCCAGCTCACCACCGGAGCGGAGGGGGGGTGAGCAGTTCTTC.

The rearrangement joins TRBV28 to TRBJ1-1, with D maybe TRBD1 (6 bases). The germline CDR1 and CDR2 sequences are MDHEN and SYDVKM. CDR3 length: 16 residues. Trimming removed 6 bases at V and 3 bases at J, with 20 bases between. The CDR3 region is CASSPVQGKGYTEAFF. The CDR3 region has the DNA TGTGCCAGCAGCCCAGTACAGGGTAAGGGGTACACTGAAGCTTTCTTT.

The CDR3 is CASSFTGGKTWDYGYTF. In DNA form, the CDR3 reads TGTGCCAGCAGTTTCACAGGGGGGAAAACTTGGGACTATGGCTACACCTTC. This chain connects TRBV28 to TRBJ1-2, with 8 bases matching TRBD1. Trimming took 3 bases from V and 3 from J; bases not matched to a gene: 12. The germline gives CDR1 MDHEN, CDR2 SYDVKM. The CDR3 is 17 amino acids.

The V call is TRBV27, the J call TRBJ2-3, with TRBD2 matching 12 bases. The CDR3 length is 16 residues. The germline CDR1 and CDR2 sequences are MNHEY and SMNVEV (reference sequence). V was pared by 4 bases and J by 3 bases, with 5 bases of the junction left unmatched. The CDR3 reads CASSYSSGRVTDTQYF. As DNA, the CDR3 is TGTGCCAGCAGTTACTCTAGCGGGAGGGTAACAGATACGCAGTATTTT.

V usage is TRBV7-2 and J usage is TRBJ2-5; 11 bases are a match to TRBD2. The tail of the sequence fits TRBJ2-7 better, so the J call may be wrong. CDR3 size: 14 residues. The germline V gene has CDR1 SGHTA and CDR2 FQGNSA. Here the CDR3 DNA reads TGTGCCAGCAGCCTTAGCGGGGGGGTATACGAGCAGTACTTC. Protein: CASSLSGGVYEQYF.

This CDR3 reads CATSSERSHSNQPQHF. The CDR3 DNA reads TGTGCCACCAGCTCGGAGCGGAGCCACAGCAATCAGCCCCAGCATTTT. The rearrangement links TRBV15 to TRBJ1-5; D uncertain. CDR1 is LNHNV, CDR2 YYDKDF, per germline (reference sequence). V was shortened by 5 bases and J by 1 base, with 15 bases between the two germline ends. This CDR3 contains 16 residues. Complete variable domain (other parts from reference TRBV15 and TRBJ1-5): DAMVIQNPRYQVTQFGKPVTLSCSQTLNHNVMYWYQQKSSQAPKLLFHYYDKDFNNEADTPDNFQSRRPNTSFCFLDIRSPGLGDTAMYLCATSSERSHSNQPQHFGDGTRLSIL.

This sequence joins TRBV10-2 and TRBJ2-7; the D gene is possibly TRBD1 (5 bases). CDR3 length equals 11 residues. Trimming cost V 2 bases and J 6 bases, with 5 bases left between them. Germline lookup yields CDR1 WSHSY and CDR2 SAAADI. In DNA form, the CDR3 reads TGCGCCAGCAGTGAGAGGGGCGAGCAGTACTTC. Translating gives CASSERGEQYF.

The chain carries TRBV6-5 and TRBJ2-7; D is possibly TRBD2 (6 bases). The CDR3 spans 15 residues. V shed 5 bases and J shed 6 bases, with 20 bases lying between them. Looked up from germline, CDR1 is MNHEY and CDR2 is SVGAGI. CDR3 nucleotides: TGTGCCAGCAGTCCGCCGGGACTGAGGGCACCCGAGCAGTACTTC. Its protein product is CASSPPGLRAPEQYF.

The chain uses TRBV6-5 and TRBJ2-3; 11 nucleotides align to TRBD2. In germline, CDR1 is MNHEY, CDR2 SVGAGI. This CDR3 region has 14 residues. After removal of 10 bases from V and 7 bases from J, the junction contained 10 bases not matched to a gene. The CDR3 DNA reads as TGTGCCACCAGACTAGCGGGGTCCGAAAATACGCAGTATTTT. Encoded protein: CATRLAGSENTQYF.

This chain uses TRBV6-1 with TRBJ2-5; 8 positions match TRBD2. The CDR3 loop spans 15 amino acids. After removal of 4 bases from V and 7 bases from J, the junction contained 11 bases not matched to a gene. CDR1 is MNHNS and CDR2 is SASEGT in the germline V gene. The CDR3 nucleotides read TGTGCCAGCAGTGTTAGCGGGATGGGAGGAGGGACCCAGTACTTC. Protein: CASSVSGMGGGTQYF.

The chain employs TRBV9 and TRBJ1-1; D is ambiguous. Germline V CDR1 and CDR2: SGDLS, YYNGEE. Trimming removed 1 base from V and 4 bases from J, with 11 bases in between. This CDR3 contains 14 residues. CDR3 DNA: TGTGCCAGCAGCGTAATGGGGAGATCCACTGAAGCTTTCTTT. Residues: CASSVMGRSTEAFF.

The chain has TRBV7-9 and TRBJ2-1; D is unresolved. The CDR3 spans 16 residues. The germline V and J ends were trimmed by 4 bases and 0 bases, with 13 bases remaining between them. The V gene's germline CDR1 is SEHNR and CDR2 FQNEAQ (reference sequence). This CDR3 reads CASSSPTPSSYNEQFF. The DNA for the CDR3 is TGTGCCAGCAGCTCCCCGACTCCTAGCTCCTACAATGAGCAGTTCTTC.

This clone was found once. The V call is TRBV11-2, the J call TRBJ2-2; D not certain. V lost 3 bases, J lost 4 bases, and 9 bases lay in between. In germline, CDR1 is SGHAT, CDR2 FQNNGV. This CDR3 is built from 14 residues. As DNA, the CDR3 is TGTGCCAGCAGCTTCGGCGGTATCACCGGGGAGCTGTTTTTT. Amino acids: CASSFGGITGELFF.

This clone was found once. The genes are TRBV6-6 and TRBJ2-3, with TRBD2 matching over 8 bases. The germline V gene has CDR1 MNHNY and CDR2 SVGAGI (reference sequence). V trimming: 6 bases; J trimming: 2 bases; junction bases outside the gene matches: 7. CDR3 length: 15 residues. The CDR3 DNA reads TGTGCCAGCAGACTGGGCGGGGGGTTCACAGATACGCAGTATTTT. Amino acids: CASRLGGGFTDTQYF.

The chain recombines TRBV25-1 with TRBJ1-2, with D perhaps matching TRBD1 (5 bases). The germline V gene has CDR1 MGHDK and CDR2 SYGVNS. V was pared by 1 base and J by 4 bases, with 13 bases between. The CDR3 sequence is 15 residues long. The CDR3 bases are TGTGCCAGCAGTGAATCGGGACTTTACGCCTATGGCTACACCTTC. Translated: CASSESGLYAYGYTF.

The chain combines TRBV7-9 with TRBJ1-5, with 8 positions matching TRBD1. Per germline, CDR1 SEHNR and CDR2 FQNEAQ (reference sequence). After removal of 1 base from V and 2 bases from J, the junction contained 10 bases not matched to a gene. CDR3 size: 18 residues. CDR3 residues: CASSLELTGTGRNQPQHF. The CDR3, as DNA: TGTGCCAGCAGCTTAGAGTTGACGGGGACAGGTCGCAATCAGCCCCAGCATTTT.

This clone was seen only a few times. The chain joins TRBV2 to TRBJ1-1; 7 bases are a match to TRBD1. With 6 bases clipped from V and 5 bases from J, the junction kept 9 bases outside the gene matches. CDR1 is SNHLY and CDR2 is FYNNEI in the germline V gene. This CDR3 comprises 14 residues. CDR3 in amino acids: CASRETGFWTEAFF. As DNA, the CDR3 is TGTGCCAGCAGGGAGACAGGGTTTTGGACTGAAGCTTTCTTT.

The chain carries TRBV6-5 and TRBJ1-6, with 7 bases fitting TRBD1. Trimming removed 4 bases from V and 7 bases from J; junction bases left unmatched: 10. The CDR3 length is 16 residues. Germline V gene lookup returns CDR1 MNHEY and CDR2 SVGAGI. The CDR3 reads CASSSSRQGGNSPLHF. CDR3 bases: TGTGCCAGCAGTTCCTCCAGACAGGGTGGGAATTCACCCCTCCACTTT.

This clone has more than one count but fewer than ten. This rearrangement joins TRBV4-1 to TRBJ2-7; a weak D match, TRBD2 (6 bases). The CDR3 is 13 residues long. Germline V gene data show CDR1 as MGHRA and CDR2 as YSYEKL. V was cut by 4 bases and J by 3 bases, with 10 bases left in between. The CDR3 region is CASSLAGIYEQYF. The CDR3 DNA sequence: TGCGCCAGCAGCCTCGCGGGAATCTACGAGCAGTACTTC.

The J gene is TRBJ1-1, the V gene TRBV7-3; maybe TRBD1 (5 bases). CDR1 and CDR2 (germline): SGHTA, FQGTGA. V lost 5 bases and J lost 4, with 14 bases in between. This CDR3 is 14 amino acids long. The CDR3 spells CASSLHPGPTEAFF. The CDR3 coding sequence is TGTGCCAGCAGCCTCCACCCAGGGCCCACTGAAGCTTTCTTT.